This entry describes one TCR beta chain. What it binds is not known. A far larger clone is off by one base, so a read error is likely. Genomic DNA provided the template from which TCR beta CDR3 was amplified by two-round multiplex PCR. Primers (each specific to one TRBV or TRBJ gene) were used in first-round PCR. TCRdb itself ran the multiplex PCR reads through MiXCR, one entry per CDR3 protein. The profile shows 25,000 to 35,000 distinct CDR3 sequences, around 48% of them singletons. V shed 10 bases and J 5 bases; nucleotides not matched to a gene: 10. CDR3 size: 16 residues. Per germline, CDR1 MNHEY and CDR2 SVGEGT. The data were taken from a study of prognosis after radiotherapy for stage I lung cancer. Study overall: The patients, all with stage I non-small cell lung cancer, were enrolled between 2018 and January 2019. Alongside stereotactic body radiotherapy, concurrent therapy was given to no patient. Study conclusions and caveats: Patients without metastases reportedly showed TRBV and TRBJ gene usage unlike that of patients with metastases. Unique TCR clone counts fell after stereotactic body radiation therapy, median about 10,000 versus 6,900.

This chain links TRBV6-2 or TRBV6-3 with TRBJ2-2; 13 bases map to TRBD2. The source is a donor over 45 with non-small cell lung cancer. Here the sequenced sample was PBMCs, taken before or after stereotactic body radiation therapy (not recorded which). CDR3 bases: TGTGCCACCTCGTACGGACTAGCGGGAGAGACCGGGGAGCTGTTTTTT. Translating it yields CATSYGLAGETGELFF.